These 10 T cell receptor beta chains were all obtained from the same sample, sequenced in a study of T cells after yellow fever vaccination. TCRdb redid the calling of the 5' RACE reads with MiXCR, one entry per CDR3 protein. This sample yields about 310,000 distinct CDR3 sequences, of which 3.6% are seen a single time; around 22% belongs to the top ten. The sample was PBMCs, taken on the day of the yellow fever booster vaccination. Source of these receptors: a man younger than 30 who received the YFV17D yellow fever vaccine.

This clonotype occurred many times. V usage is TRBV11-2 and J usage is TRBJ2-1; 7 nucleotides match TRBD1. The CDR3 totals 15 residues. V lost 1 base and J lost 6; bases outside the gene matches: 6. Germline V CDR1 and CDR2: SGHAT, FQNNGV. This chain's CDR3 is CASSLGWTGINEQFF. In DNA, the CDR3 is TGTGCCAGCAGCTTAGGGTGGACAGGTATCAATGAGCAGTTCTTC.

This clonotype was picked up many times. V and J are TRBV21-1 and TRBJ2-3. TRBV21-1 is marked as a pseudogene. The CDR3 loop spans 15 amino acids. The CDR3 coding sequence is TGTGCCAGCAGCGGCTCAGGCTCACACACAGATACGCAGTATTTT. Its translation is CASSGSGSHTDTQYF.

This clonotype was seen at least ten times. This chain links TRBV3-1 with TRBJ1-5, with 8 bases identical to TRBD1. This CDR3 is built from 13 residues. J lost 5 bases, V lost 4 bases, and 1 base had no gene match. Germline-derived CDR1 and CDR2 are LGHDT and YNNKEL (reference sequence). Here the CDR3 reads CASSLRGHQPQHF. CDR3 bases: TGTGCCAGCAGCCTCAGGGGGCATCAGCCCCAGCATTTT.

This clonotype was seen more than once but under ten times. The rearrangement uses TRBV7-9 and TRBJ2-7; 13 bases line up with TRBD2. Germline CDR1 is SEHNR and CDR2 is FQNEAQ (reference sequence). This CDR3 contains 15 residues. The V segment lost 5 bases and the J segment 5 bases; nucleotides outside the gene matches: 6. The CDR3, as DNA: TGTGCCAGCAGCCGGGGACTAGCGGGGACCCACGAGCAGTACTTC. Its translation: CASSRGLAGTHEQYF.

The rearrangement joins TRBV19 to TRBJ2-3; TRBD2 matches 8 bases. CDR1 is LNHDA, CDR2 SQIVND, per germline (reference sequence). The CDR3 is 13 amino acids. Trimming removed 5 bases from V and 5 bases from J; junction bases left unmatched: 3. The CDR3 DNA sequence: TGTGCCAGTAGTGTACTAGCGGTAGATACGCAGTATTTT. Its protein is CASSVLAVDTQYF.

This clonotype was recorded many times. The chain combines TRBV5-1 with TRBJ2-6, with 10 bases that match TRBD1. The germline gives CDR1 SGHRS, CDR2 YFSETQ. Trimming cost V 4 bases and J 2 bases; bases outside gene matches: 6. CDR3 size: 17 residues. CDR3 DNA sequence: TGCGCCAGCAGCAGGACCGGGACAGGGGCTGGGGCCAACGTCCTGACTTTC. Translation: CASSRTGTGAGANVLTF.

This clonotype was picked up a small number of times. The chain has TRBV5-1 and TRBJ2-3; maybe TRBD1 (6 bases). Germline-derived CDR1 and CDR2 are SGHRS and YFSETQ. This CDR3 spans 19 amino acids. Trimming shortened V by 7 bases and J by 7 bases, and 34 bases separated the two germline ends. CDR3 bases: TGCGCCAGCCGGCCTCGGGGACAATTCCGACAGGAAGCTTGGAATACGCAGTATTTT. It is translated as CASRPRGQFRQEAWNTQYF.

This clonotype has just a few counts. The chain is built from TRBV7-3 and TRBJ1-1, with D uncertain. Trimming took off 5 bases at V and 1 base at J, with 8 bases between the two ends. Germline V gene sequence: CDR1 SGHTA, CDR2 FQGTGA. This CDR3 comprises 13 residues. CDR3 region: CASSTNRNTEAFF. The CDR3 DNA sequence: TGTGCCAGCAGCACCAACAGGAACACTGAAGCTTTCTTT. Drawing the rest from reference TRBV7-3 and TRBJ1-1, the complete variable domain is GAGVSQTPSNKVTEKGKYVELRCDPISGHTALYWYRQSLGQGPEFLIYFQGTGAADDSGLPNDRFFAVRPEGSVSTLKIQRTERGDSAVYLCASSTNRNTEAFFGQGTRLTVV.

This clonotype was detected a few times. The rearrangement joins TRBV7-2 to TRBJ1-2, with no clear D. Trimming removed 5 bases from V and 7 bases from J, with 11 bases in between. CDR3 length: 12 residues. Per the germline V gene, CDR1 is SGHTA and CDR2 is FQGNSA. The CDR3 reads CASSQDLFGYTF. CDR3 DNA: TGTGCCAGCAGCCAAGATCTATTTGGCTACACCTTC.

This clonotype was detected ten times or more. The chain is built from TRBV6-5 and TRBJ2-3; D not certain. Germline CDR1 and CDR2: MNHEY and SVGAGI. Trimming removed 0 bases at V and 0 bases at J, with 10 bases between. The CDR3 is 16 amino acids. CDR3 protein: CASSYSGGTSTDTQYF. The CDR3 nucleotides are TGTGCCAGCAGTTACTCGGGCGGTACTAGCACAGATACGCAGTATTTT.